The clone carrying this TCR beta chain appeared a single time. Its antigen remains unknown. The data were obtained in a study of blood T cells in healthy people across ages. Study conclusions and caveats: Per-million-T-cell TCR beta diversity fell roughly linearly with age.

The CDR3 spans 16 residues. V lost 5 bases and J 3 bases, leaving 15 bases between the germline ends. Per germline, CDR1 SGHRS and CDR2 YFSETQ. Alongside a J-beta primer mix, a sample-barcoded 5' primer served in a second PCR lasting about 7 to 11 cycles. TCRdb redid the calling of the 5' RACE reads with MiXCR, one entry per CDR3 protein. Found here are around 800,000 distinct CDR3 sequences, about 55% of them singletons; the top ten hold about 42%. The chain couples TRBV5-1 to TRBJ1-6; D call uncertain. The material sequenced was blood. The origin of this receptor is a man of 80 years or more in good health. CDR3 protein: CASRRVGGRYNSPLHF. CDR3 DNA: TGCGCCAGCAGGAGGGTCGGCGGACGCTATAATTCACCCCTCCACTTT.